A selection of T cell receptor beta chains follows, all from one sample in a study of T cells after yellow fever vaccination. From the 5' RACE reads, TCRdb called clonotypes with MiXCR, one entry per CDR3 protein. This table holds hundreds of thousands of distinct CDR3 sequences, approximately 13% found once. Sequencing used PBMCs, obtained on the day of the yellow fever booster vaccination. The source is a man in his thirties or forties who received the YFV17D yellow fever vaccine. Each CDR3 is given with its conserved first and last residue. A D gene is named only where the DNA matches it firmly. Not every row has a clone size; where given, it reads once, few, many or a size class.

j_call | clone_size | v_call | d_call | cdr3_aa | cdr3_nt
TRBJ2-2 | . | TRBV7-2 | . | CASSPRTGEGELFF | TGTGCCAGCAGCCCGCGGACCGGCGAGGGGGAGCTGTTTTTT
TRBJ2-2 | . | TRBV20-1 | . | CSATDRGRAGELFF | TGCAGTGCTACCGACCGGGGGCGCGCCGGGGAGCTGTTTTTT
TRBJ1-5 | . | TRBV12-3/TRBV12-4 | . | CASSLADTNQPQHF | TGTGCCAGCAGTCTTGCGGACACCAATCAGCCCCAGCATTTT
TRBJ1-1 | few | TRBV5-1 | TRBD1 | CASRPYYRGRNTEAFF | TGCGCCAGCAGACCTTATTACAGGGGGCGGAACACTGAAGCTTTCTTT
TRBJ1-1 | few | TRBV5-6 | . | CASSLGSQNTEAFF | TGTGCCAGCAGCTTGGGGAGTCAGAACACTGAAGCTTTCTTT
TRBJ2-3 | . | TRBV6-1 | TRBD2 | CASTPPGRSTDTQYF | TGTGCCAGCACTCCCCCCGGGAGGAGCACAGATACGCAGTATTTT
TRBJ2-7 | . | TRBV20-1 | . | CSASRDVSEQYF | TGCAGTGCTAGTAGGGATGTATCCGAGCAGTACTTC
TRBJ2-1 | . | TRBV19 | . | CASRKATSYNEQFF | TGTGCCAGTAGGAAGGCTACCTCCTACAATGAGCAGTTCTTC
TRBJ2-6 | few | TRBV6-5 | TRBD2 | CASSYGASGRDGANVLTF | TGTGCCAGCAGTTACGGAGCTAGCGGGAGGGATGGGGCCAACGTCCTGACTTTC
TRBJ2-2 | . | TRBV5-1 | TRBD1 | CACNRDSNTGELFF | TGCGCCTGCAACCGGGACAGCAACACCGGGGAGCTGTTTTTT
TRBJ2-1 | . | TRBV4-3 | . | CASSQDGRSSYEQFF | TGCGCCAGCAGCCAAGACGGACGGTCTAGTTATGAGCAGTTCTTC
TRBJ1-4 | . | TRBV6-5 | . | CASTSPGPGNEKLFF | TGTGCCAGCACTTCACCGGGACCGGGAAATGAAAAACTGTTTTTT
TRBJ1-2 | many | TRBV29-1 | . | CSVPDYIDGYTF | TGCAGCGTTCCGGATTATATTGATGGCTACACCTTC
TRBJ2-3 | . | TRBV11-2 | TRBD2 | CASSGTLGGAGGLSTDTQYF | TGTGCCAGCAGCGGAACCTTAGGGGGAGCGGGAGGACTTAGCACAGATACGCAGTATTTT
TRBJ2-7 | . | TRBV7-9 | . | CASSFPEGGPSYEQYF | TGTGCCAGCAGCTTCCCTGAGGGGGGACCCTCCTACGAGCAGTACTTC
TRBJ2-2 | few | TRBV11-3 | . | CASSLDQGITGELFF | TGTGCCAGCAGCTTAGATCAGGGGATTACCGGGGAGCTGTTTTTT
TRBJ2-1 | . | TRBV19 | . | CASSALSGLRGNEQFF | TGTGCCAGTAGTGCCCTATCGGGCCTCAGGGGAAATGAGCAGTTCTTC
TRBJ2-5 | . | TRBV20-1 | TRBD2 | CSASSGALQETQYF | TGCAGTGCTTCTAGCGGGGCCCTCCAAGAGACCCAGTACTTC
TRBJ2-7 | . | TRBV25-1 | TRBD1 | CASRETGAFGEQYF | TGTGCCAGCAGAGAGACAGGGGCCTTTGGGGAGCAGTACTTC
TRBJ2-2 | . | TRBV29-1 | . | CSARPFTGELFF | TGCAGCGCCCGACCGTTCACCGGGGAGCTGTTTTTT
TRBJ2-5 | . | TRBV21-1 | . | CASPHPTETQYF | TGTGCCAGCCCCCATCCCACGGAGACCCAGTACTTC
TRBJ2-3 | few | TRBV6-1 | . | CASIKEVVGTQYF | TGTGCCAGCATAAAGGAGGTGGTGGGTACGCAGTATTTT
TRBJ1-2 | . | TRBV20-1 | . | CSAPTTTQNYGYTF | TGCAGTGCTCCCACAACGACACAGAACTATGGCTACACCTTC
TRBJ2-1 | many | TRBV12-3/TRBV12-4 | TRBD2 | CASSDSGGGYGIF | TGTGCCAGCAGTGATAGCGGGGGAGGTTATGGGATCTTC
TRBJ1-2 | . | TRBV27 | . | CASSETSFLNGYTF | TGTGCCAGCAGTGAGACGTCATTTCTCAATGGCTACACCTTC
TRBJ2-1 | many | TRBV7-2 | . | CASSPAGSYNEQFF | TGTGCCAGCAGCCCGGCGGGATCCTACAATGAGCAGTTCTTC
TRBJ2-1 | many | TRBV10-3 | TRBD2 | CAIRKTSGIDEQFF | TGTGCCATCAGAAAAACTAGCGGGATTGATGAGCAGTTCTTC